Described below is a single T cell receptor (beta chain) sequence and its context. The antigen is unknown. The sample originates from a study of metastatic and nonmetastatic thyroid tumors. Study as a whole: For malignant and benign thyroid patients, tumor or nodule tissue and blood were the sources whose repertoires were compared.

V gave up 4 bases and J gave up 2 bases, with 13 bases separating them. The CDR3 contains 15 residues. In the authors' workflow: Variation in CDR3 across clinicopathological groups served as the basis for constructing a distant-metastasis classifier in papillary thyroid cancer. MiXCR re-clonotyped the PCR reads for TCRdb. Clone size and V and J calls follow TCRdb, not the original study. The top ten clones hold roughly 13% of a sample with about 16,000 clones, roughly 27% of them seen once. Broader study findings: Across blood and tumor, TCR beta diversity in malignant thyroid tumors was reportedly significantly higher than in benign nodules.

Nobody among the patients had been given any treatment before thyroid surgery. Sequenced: adjacent normal tissue. This TCR came from a female donor with papillary thyroid cancer or a benign thyroid nodule (not recorded which). Some clones in this sample may be carry-over from other donors' samples. The chain links TRBV12-3 or TRBV12-4 to TRBJ2-3; D is possibly TRBD1 (6 bases). CDR3 sequence (DNA): TGTGCCAGCAGTTACGGACAGCCCTTCACAGATACGCAGTATTTT. Translated, it gives CASSYGQPFTDTQYF.